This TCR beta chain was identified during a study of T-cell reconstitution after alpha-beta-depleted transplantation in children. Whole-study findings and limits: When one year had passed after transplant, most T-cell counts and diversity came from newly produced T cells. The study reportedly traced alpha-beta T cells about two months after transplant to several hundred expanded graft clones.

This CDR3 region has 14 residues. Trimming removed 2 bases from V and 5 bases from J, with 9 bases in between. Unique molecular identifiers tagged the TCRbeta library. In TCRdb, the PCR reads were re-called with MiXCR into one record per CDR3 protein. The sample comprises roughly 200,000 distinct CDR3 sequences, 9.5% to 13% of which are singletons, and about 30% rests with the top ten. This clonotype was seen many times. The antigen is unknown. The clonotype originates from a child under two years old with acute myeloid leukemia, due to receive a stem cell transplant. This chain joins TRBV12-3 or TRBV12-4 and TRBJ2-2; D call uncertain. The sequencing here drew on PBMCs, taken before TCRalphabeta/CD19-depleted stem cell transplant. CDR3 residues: CASSLTSSTGELFF. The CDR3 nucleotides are TGTGCCAGCAGTTTAACCTCGAGTACCGGGGAGCTGTTTTTT.